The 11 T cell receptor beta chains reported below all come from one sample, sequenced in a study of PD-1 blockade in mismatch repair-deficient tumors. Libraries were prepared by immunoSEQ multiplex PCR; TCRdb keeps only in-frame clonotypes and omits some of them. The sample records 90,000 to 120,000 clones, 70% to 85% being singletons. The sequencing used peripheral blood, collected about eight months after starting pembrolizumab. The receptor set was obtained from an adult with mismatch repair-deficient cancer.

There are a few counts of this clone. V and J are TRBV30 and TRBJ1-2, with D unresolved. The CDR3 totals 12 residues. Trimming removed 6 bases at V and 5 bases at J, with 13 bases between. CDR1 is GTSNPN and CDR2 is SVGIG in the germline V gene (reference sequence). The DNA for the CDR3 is TGTGCCTGCCGCCAGGCAGATTATGGCTACACCTTC. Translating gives CACRQADYGYTF.

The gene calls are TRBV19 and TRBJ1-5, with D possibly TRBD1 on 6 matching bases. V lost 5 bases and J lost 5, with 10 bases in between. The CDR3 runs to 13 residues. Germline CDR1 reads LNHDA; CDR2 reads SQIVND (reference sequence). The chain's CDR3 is CASSQGTDQPQHF. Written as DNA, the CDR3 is TGTGCCAGTAGTCAGGGGACCGATCAGCCCCAGCATTTT. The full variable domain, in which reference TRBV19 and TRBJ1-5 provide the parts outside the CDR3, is DGGITQSPKYLFRKEGQNVTLSCEQNLNHDAMYWYRQDPGQGLRLIYYSQIVNDFQKGDIAEGYSVSREKKESFPLTVTSAQKNPTAFYLCASSQGTDQPQHFGDGTRLSIL.

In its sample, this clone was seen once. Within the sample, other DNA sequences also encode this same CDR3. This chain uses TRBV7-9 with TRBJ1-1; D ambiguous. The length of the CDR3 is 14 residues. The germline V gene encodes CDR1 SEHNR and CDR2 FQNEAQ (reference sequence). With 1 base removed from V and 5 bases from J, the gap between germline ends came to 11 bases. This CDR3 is CASSLGGLGTEAFF. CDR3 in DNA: TGTGCCAGCAGCTTAGGTGGTTTGGGGACTGAAGCTTTCTTT.

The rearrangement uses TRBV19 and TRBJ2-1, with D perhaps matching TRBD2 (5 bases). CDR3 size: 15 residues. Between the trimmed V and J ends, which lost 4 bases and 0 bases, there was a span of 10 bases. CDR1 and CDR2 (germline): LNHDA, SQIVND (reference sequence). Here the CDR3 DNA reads TGTGCCAGTAGTAAGGACTCAAGCTCCTACAATGAGCAGTTCTTC. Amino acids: CASSKDSSSYNEQFF. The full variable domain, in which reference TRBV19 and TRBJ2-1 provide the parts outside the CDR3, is DGGITQSPKYLFRKEGQNVTLSCEQNLNHDAMYWYRQDPGQGLRLIYYSQIVNDFQKGDIAEGYSVSREKKESFPLTVTSAQKNPTAFYLCASSKDSSSYNEQFFGPGTRLTVL.

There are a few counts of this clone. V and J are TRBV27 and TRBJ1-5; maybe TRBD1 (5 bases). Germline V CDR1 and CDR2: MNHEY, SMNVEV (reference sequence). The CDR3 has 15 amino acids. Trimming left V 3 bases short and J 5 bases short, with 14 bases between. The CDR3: CASSFFRRDDQPQHF. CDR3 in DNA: TGTGCCAGCAGTTTTTTCAGACGGGACGATCAGCCCCAGCATTTT.

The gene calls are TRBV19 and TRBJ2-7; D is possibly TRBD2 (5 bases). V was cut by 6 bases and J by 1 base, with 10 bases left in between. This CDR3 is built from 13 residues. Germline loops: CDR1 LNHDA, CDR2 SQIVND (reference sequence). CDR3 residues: CASSAGVSYEQYF. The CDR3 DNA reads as TGTGCCAGTAGCGCCGGGGTTTCCTACGAGCAGTACTTC. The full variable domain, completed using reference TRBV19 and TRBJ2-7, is DGGITQSPKYLFRKEGQNVTLSCEQNLNHDAMYWYRQDPGQGLRLIYYSQIVNDFQKGDIAEGYSVSREKKESFPLTVTSAQKNPTAFYLCASSAGVSYEQYFGPGTRLTVT.

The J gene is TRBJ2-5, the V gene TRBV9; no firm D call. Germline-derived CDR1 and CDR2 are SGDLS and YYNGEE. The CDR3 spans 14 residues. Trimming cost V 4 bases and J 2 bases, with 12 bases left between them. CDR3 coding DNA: TGTGCCAGCAGCCCTGGCCAGGTACAAGAGACCCAGTACTTC. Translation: CASSPGQVQETQYF.

CDR3 bases: TGTGCCAGCACGCCCACTAGGGTGGCAGCCAATGAGCAGTTCTTC. It is translated as CASTPTRVAANEQFF. The chain couples TRBV2 to TRBJ2-1, with a tentative D call TRBD2 (5 bases). V was shortened by 7 bases and J by 6 bases, with 19 bases between the two germline ends. Germline CDR1 reads SNHLY; CDR2 reads FYNNEI. This CDR3 is 15 amino acids long.

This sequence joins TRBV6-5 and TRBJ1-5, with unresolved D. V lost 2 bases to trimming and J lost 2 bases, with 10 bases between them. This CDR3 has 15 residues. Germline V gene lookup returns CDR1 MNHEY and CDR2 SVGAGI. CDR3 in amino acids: CASSYGGKGNQPQHF. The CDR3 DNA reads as TGTGCCAGCAGTTACGGTGGTAAAGGCAATCAGCCCCAGCATTTT.

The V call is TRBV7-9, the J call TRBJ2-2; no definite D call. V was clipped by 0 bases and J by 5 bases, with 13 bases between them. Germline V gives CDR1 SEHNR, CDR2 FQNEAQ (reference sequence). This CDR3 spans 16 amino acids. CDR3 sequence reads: CASSLALTRPTGELFF. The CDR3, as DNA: TGTGCCAGCAGCTTAGCCCTTACCCGCCCTACCGGGGAGCTGTTTTTT.

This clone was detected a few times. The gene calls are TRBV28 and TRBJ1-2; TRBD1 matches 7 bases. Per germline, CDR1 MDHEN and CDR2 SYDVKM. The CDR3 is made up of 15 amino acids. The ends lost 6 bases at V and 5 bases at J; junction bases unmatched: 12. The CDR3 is CASSLADRPFYGYTF. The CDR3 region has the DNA TGTGCCAGCAGCTTAGCGGACAGGCCTTTTTATGGCTACACCTTC.